This TCR beta chain emerged from a study of TIL therapy for anti-PD-1-resistant metastatic lung cancer. The immunoSEQ assay was v3. This table comes from immunoSEQ multiplex PCR, and its TCRdb copy is limited to in-frame clones, with some not included. The repertoire holds approximately 45,000 clones, with roughly 85% as singletons. Germline V CDR1 and CDR2: SGHTA, FQGNSA. The CDR3 has 17 amino acids. Trimming took 4 bases from V and 0 from J; bases not matched to a gene: 9. The sample holds one count of this clone. Noted time point: pre-treatment sample, taken before nivolumab and TIL therapy. This clonotype was obtained from a man aged 65 to 79 with non-small cell lung cancer. Here the sequenced sample was blood, taken at baseline. The chain joins TRBV7-2 to TRBJ1-3; the match to TRBD1 covers 7 bases. CDR3 region: CASSSQGTARSGNTIYF. Written as DNA, the CDR3 is TGTGCCAGCAGCTCCCAGGGGACAGCCCGCTCTGGAAACACCATATATTTT.